These 19 T cell receptor beta chains were all obtained from the same sample, sequenced in a study of blood T cell repertoires in COVID-19. Libraries were prepared by immunoSEQ multiplex PCR; TCRdb keeps only in-frame clonotypes and omits some of them. In the table there are about 150,000 clones, 75% to 90% of which are singletons. Sequenced input: peripheral blood. Receptor source: a human donor in a cohort sampled during active COVID-19.

J is TRBJ2-7 and V is TRBV27; 8 nucleotides align to TRBD1. The germline V gene has CDR1 MNHEY and CDR2 SMNVEV (reference sequence). The V and J ends lost 5 bases and 6 bases, in that order; junction bases with no gene match: 12. This CDR3 region has 15 residues. In DNA form, the CDR3 reads TGTGCCAGCAGTCCACCCGGGACAGGCCGGGCCGAGCAGTACTTC. Translated, it gives CASSPPGTGRAEQYF.

The chain is built from TRBV5-4 and TRBJ1-1, with D perhaps TRBD1 (6 bases). Germline V lookup: CDR1 SGHNT, CDR2 YYREEE (reference sequence). V lost 4 bases and J lost 4, with 14 bases in between. This CDR3 is built from 14 residues. The DNA for the CDR3 is TGTGCCAGCAGCATCGTAGGGGGTAGCACTGAAGCTTTCTTT. Translating gives CASSIVGGSTEAFF. Complete variable domain (other parts from reference TRBV5-4 and TRBJ1-1): ETGVTQSPTHLIKTRGQQVTLRCSSQSGHNTVSWYQQALGQGPQFIFQYYREEENGRGNFPPRFSGLQFPNYSSELNVNALELDDSALYLCASSIVGGSTEAFFGQGTRLTVV.

This chain joins TRBV9 and TRBJ2-3, with 9 bases identical to TRBD2. V was pared by 0 bases and J by 3 bases, with 2 bases of the junction left unmatched. The CDR3 extends over 15 amino acids. Germline V gene lookup returns CDR1 SGDLS and CDR2 YYNGEE. CDR3 amino acids: CASSVDSGRTDTQYF. The CDR3, as DNA: TGTGCCAGCAGCGTAGATAGCGGGAGAACAGATACGCAGTATTTT.

The chain links TRBV7-2 to TRBJ2-1, with D perhaps TRBD2 (5 bases). Trimming left V 4 bases short and J 4 bases short, with 26 bases between. The CDR3 totals 19 residues. Germline values: CDR1 SGHTA, CDR2 FQGNSA. The CDR3 reads CASSSRRLLATTTYNEQFF. Here the CDR3 DNA reads TGTGCCAGCAGCTCAAGGAGGCTACTCGCCACTACTACATACAATGAGCAGTTCTTC.

This clone was seen once. The chain carries TRBV7-2 and TRBJ1-1; D uncertain. The germline gives CDR1 SGHTA, CDR2 FQGNSA. Between the trimmed V and J ends, which lost 5 bases and 1 base, there was a span of 14 bases. The CDR3 contains 15 residues. CDR3 sequence (DNA): TGTGCCAGCAGCCCGCCTTGGGCGGGGAACACTGAAGCTTTCTTT. It yields the protein CASSPPWAGNTEAFF.

V gene TRBV19 combines with J gene TRBJ1-3; no firm D call. Germline loops: CDR1 LNHDA, CDR2 SQIVND (reference sequence). CDR3 length: 14 amino acids. Trimming took 3 bases from V and 4 from J, leaving 10 bases between them. The CDR3 bases are TGTGCCAGTAGTATCCTTCCTCTGGGAAACACCATATATTTT. This encodes CASSILPLGNTIYF.

V is TRBV28 and J is TRBJ1-3; tentatively, D is TRBD1 (5 bases). V lost 6 bases, J lost 0 bases, and 9 bases lay in between. CDR1 and CDR2 (germline): MDHEN, SYDVKM. This CDR3 region has 14 residues. CDR3: CASSPGISGNTIYF. In DNA, the CDR3 is TGTGCCAGCAGCCCAGGGATCTCTGGAAACACCATATATTTT. Based on the CDR3 plus reference TRBV28 and TRBJ1-3, the full variable domain is DVKVTQSSRYLVKRTGEKVFLECVQDMDHENMFWYRQDPGLGLRLIYFSYDVKMKEKGDIPEGYSVSREKKERFSLILESASTNQTSMYLCASSPGISGNTIYFGEGSWLTVV.

The V call is TRBV4-1, the J call TRBJ2-5; 12 nucleotides line up with TRBD2. V shed 5 bases and J 5 bases; nucleotides not matched to a gene: 9. This CDR3 has 16 amino acids. Germline V gene sequence: CDR1 MGHRA, CDR2 YSYEKL. The chain's CDR3 is CASSYQTSGGWETQYF. As DNA, the CDR3 is TGCGCCAGCAGCTACCAGACTAGCGGGGGTTGGGAGACCCAGTACTTC.

This clone has only a few counts. V is TRBV11-3 and J is TRBJ1-1; TRBD1 matches 7 bases. The CDR3 consists of 13 residues. Looked up from germline, CDR1 is SGHNT and CDR2 is YENEEA. Germline trimming cut 2 bases from V and 11 bases from J; bases unmatched to any gene: 8. The CDR3 DNA reads as TGTGCCAGCAGCTTAACAGGGGAAGTTCGGGCTTTCTTT. The encoded protein is CASSLTGEVRAFF.

The gene calls are TRBV4-2 and TRBJ1-1; no clear D gene. This CDR3 spans 13 amino acids. Trimming took 0 bases from V and 6 from J, leaving 8 bases between them. Germline CDR1 reads LGHNA; CDR2 reads YNFKEQ. CDR3 sequence (DNA): TGTGCCAGCAGCCAAGAGCCTCCGGCTGAAGCTTTCTTT. Its protein is CASSQEPPAEAFF.

V is TRBV24-1 and J is TRBJ1-3; D call uncertain. CDR3 length: 15 residues. V lost 4 bases to trimming and J lost 0 bases, with 9 bases between them. Germline CDR1 KGHDR, CDR2 SFDVKD. Written as DNA, the CDR3 is TGTGCCACCAGTGACCCAACAGCCTCTGGAAACACCATATATTTT. Protein sequence: CATSDPTASGNTIYF.

The J gene is TRBJ2-7, the V gene TRBV9, with D tentatively TRBD1 (6 bases). Germline-derived CDR1 and CDR2 are SGDLS and YYNGEE. The CDR3 covers 18 residues. Trimming removed 0 bases at V and 0 bases at J, with 19 bases between. The CDR3: CASSVVLRGFGSSYEQYF. In DNA, the CDR3 is TGTGCCAGCAGCGTAGTTCTTAGGGGGTTTGGCAGCTCCTACGAGCAGTACTTC.

V usage is TRBV11-2 and J usage is TRBJ2-7; 7 nucleotides agree with TRBD2. V lost 1 base to trimming and J lost 4 bases; unmatched junction nucleotides: 7. This CDR3 is built from 15 residues. The germline V gene encodes CDR1 SGHAT and CDR2 FQNNGV. DNA of the CDR3: TGTGCCAGCAGCTTAGGGGGAGGGCTCTGGTACGAGCAGTACTTC. It specifies CASSLGGGLWYEQYF.

The gene calls are TRBV5-1 and TRBJ1-2, with 7 bases aligning to TRBD1. J gave up 6 bases and V 0 bases, and 11 bases lay outside the gene matches. The CDR3 is made up of 16 amino acids. Germline-derived CDR1 and CDR2 are SGHRS and YFSETQ. CDR3 sequence (DNA): TGCGCCAGCAGCTTGGAGGGGGCAGGGTATAGAGATGGCTACACCTTC. As protein: CASSLEGAGYRDGYTF.

The J gene is TRBJ2-1, the V gene TRBV5-4; no definite D call. CDR1 and CDR2 from the germline V gene are SGHNT and YYREEE (reference sequence). The V end was cut by 2 bases, the J end by 6 bases, with 15 bases between. The CDR3 has 15 residues. The CDR3 protein is CASSLEASSPNEQFF. Written as DNA, the CDR3 is TGTGCCAGCAGCTTAGAAGCCAGTAGCCCCAATGAGCAGTTCTTC.

This sequence joins TRBV5-1 and TRBJ1-5, with D maybe TRBD1 (6 bases). The ends were cut back, 1 base at V and 4 bases at J, with 12 bases in the middle. The CDR3 is 15 residues long. Germline CDR1 SGHRS, CDR2 YFSETQ. The CDR3 nucleotides are TGCGCCAGCAGCTTGTTCGGGGACACTAATCAGCCCCAGCATTTT. Its protein is CASSLFGDTNQPQHF.

The chain carries TRBV9 and TRBJ1-2, with TRBD1 matching 8 bases. The germline gives CDR1 SGDLS, CDR2 YYNGEE. This CDR3 comprises 14 residues. V shed 4 bases and J 4 bases; nucleotides not matched to a gene: 6. The CDR3 reads CASSPNRGAYGYTF. In DNA form, the CDR3 reads TGTGCCAGCAGCCCAAACAGGGGGGCCTATGGCTACACCTTC.

The rearrangement links TRBV3-1 (or the pseudogene TRBV3-2) to TRBJ2-3; perhaps TRBD2 as D (5 bases). The V gene's germline CDR1 is LGHDT and CDR2 YNNKEL (reference sequence). The length of the CDR3 is 16 residues. V was trimmed by 1 base and J by 2 bases, leaving 13 bases between them. The CDR3 DNA reads as TGTGCCAGCAGCCAAGCCCCGCAGCGGTTCACAGATACGCAGTATTTT. Its translation: CASSQAPQRFTDTQYF.

The chain carries TRBV3-1 (or the pseudogene TRBV3-2) and TRBJ2-1, with 9 bases aligning to TRBD1. Unmatched junction bases numbered 4, after V lost 4 bases and J lost 9 bases. The CDR3 is 13 amino acids. Germline CDR1 is LGHDT and CDR2 is YNNKEL (reference sequence). The CDR3 DNA is TGTGCCAGCAGCCGGGACAGGGCGGCTGAGCAGTTCTTC. It translates to CASSRDRAAEQFF.